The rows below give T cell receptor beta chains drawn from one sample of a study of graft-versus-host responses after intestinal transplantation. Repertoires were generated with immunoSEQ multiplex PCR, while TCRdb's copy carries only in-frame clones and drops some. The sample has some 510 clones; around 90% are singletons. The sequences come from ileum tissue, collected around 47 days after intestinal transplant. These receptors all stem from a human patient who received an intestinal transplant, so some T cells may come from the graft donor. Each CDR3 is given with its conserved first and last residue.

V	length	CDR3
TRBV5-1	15	CASSLETGLNTEAFF
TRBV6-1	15	CASSEASGSYNEQFF
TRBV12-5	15	CASGLNPTDRDTQYF
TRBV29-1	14	CSVEGPSGSDGYTF
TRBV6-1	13	CASSLDRGQTQYF
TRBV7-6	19	CASSICSESHKSRANVLTF
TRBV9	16	CASSPRQGLHQETQYF
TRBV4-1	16	CASSLELAPRTNEQFF
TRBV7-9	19	CASSLGKREANRALHGYTF
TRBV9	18	CASSVEANTGAQWETQYF
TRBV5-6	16	CASSLWQEPSNYGYTF
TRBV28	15	CASSLGQGATDTQYF
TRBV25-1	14	CASFLAKYQETQYF
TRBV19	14	CASSTAGRAYGYTF
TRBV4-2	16	CASSQVKGQGADEQYF
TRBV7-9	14	CASSLAGGPNEQYF
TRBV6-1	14	CASSEQGGVETQYF
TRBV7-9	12	CASSGTLYEQYF
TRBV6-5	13	CASRTGANEKLFF
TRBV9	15	CASSEGTGNIDEQFF
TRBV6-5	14	CASSYVWMNTEAFF